The T cell receptor (beta chain) under discussion was sequenced for a study of blood T cell repertoires in COVID-19. Looking at the study overall: The cDNA or gDNA used as material had been derived from T cells, B-cell-depleted T cells, or PBMCs.

Generated by immunoSEQ multiplex PCR, the TCRdb table keeps only in-frame clones and is missing some. This sample carries 200,000 to 250,000 clones, around 86% of them seen once, and the ten largest clones take over 3%. The CDR3 consists of 16 residues. The germline V gene encodes CDR1 SGHNT and CDR2 YYREEE (reference sequence). V lost 4 bases and J lost 5; bases outside the gene matches: 14. The sample was peripheral blood. The clonotype comes from a woman in her twenties or thirties who had recovered from COVID-19. V is TRBV5-4 and J is TRBJ1-2; 7 nucleotides line up with TRBD1. CDR3 residues: CASSPTTGYSAYGYTF. CDR3 nucleotide sequence: TGTGCCAGCAGCCCTACGACAGGGTACTCCGCGTATGGCTACACCTTC.